These T cell receptor beta chains were read from a single sample in a study of blood T cell repertoires in COVID-19. TCRdb's table, derived via immunoSEQ multiplex PCR, lists solely in-frame clones and lacks some. The table lists about 260,000 clones, around 87% of them singletons, with more than 4.5% in the top ten. Source material: peripheral blood. Source of these receptors: a woman aged 55-69 years with COVID-19, enrolled during active disease. CDR3s include the opening cysteine and the closing phenylalanine or tryptophan. D genes are given only for firm matches. Size values are once, few and many counts, or a class for expanded clones, and some rows have none.

d_gene	v_gene	abundance	j_gene	CDR3nt	CDR3aa
NA	TRBV5-1	NA	TRBJ2-7	TGCGCCAGCAGCTTCCTAGGGGCAAGGGGAGAGCAGTACTTC	CASSFLGARGEQYF
NA	TRBV29-1	NA	TRBJ2-1	TGCAGCGCCAGCCGGGACAACTACAATGAGCAGTTCTTC	CSASRDNYNEQFF
TRBD1	TRBV2	NA	TRBJ2-7	TGTGCCAGCAGCGCCGGGACAGGGTTTGACGAGCAGTACTTC	CASSAGTGFDEQYF
NA	TRBV11-2	NA	TRBJ1-3	TGTGCCAGCAGCCCGCAGGGAGGCTTCTCTGGAAACACCATATATTTT	CASSPQGGFSGNTIYF
TRBD1	TRBV5-8	NA	TRBJ1-6	TGTGCCAGCAGCTTAGGACAGGGGGCGCTTAATTCACCCCTCCACTTT	CASSLGQGALNSPLHF
NA	TRBV24-1	NA	TRBJ1-2	TGTGCCACCAGTGATCGCAGGGGAGAATTCGATGGCTACACCTTC	CATSDRRGEFDGYTF
NA	TRBV14	once	TRBJ2-2	TGTGCCAGCAGCCAAGCCAGGGGCGGGGAGCTGTTTTTT	CASSQARGGELFF
NA	TRBV6-1	NA	TRBJ1-2	TGTGCCAGCAGTGAGGGTGCGGGACTGCTGATCTACACCTTC	CASSEGAGLLIYTF
TRBD2	TRBV7-7	few	TRBJ2-5	TGTGCCATCGTTTTACTAGCGGGAGCCCAAGAGACCCAGTACTTC	CAIVLLAGAQETQYF
NA	TRBV7-9	NA	TRBJ2-2	TGTGCCAGCAGCTTAGCTGGGCTAGCGACGAACACCGGGGAGCTGTTTTTT	CASSLAGLATNTGELFF
NA	TRBV21-1	NA	TRBJ2-1	TGTGCCAGCACCCAGATAGCGGAGGGAAGGGTAAATGAGCAGTTCTTC	CASTQIAEGRVNEQFF
TRBD2	TRBV6-2/TRBV6-3	NA	TRBJ2-1	TGTGCCAGCAGTAAGACTAGCGGGAGGGCCAGTGAGCAGTTCTTC	CASSKTSGRASEQFF
NA	TRBV28	NA	TRBJ1-5	TGTGCCAGCAGTCGAGGACAGAGCAATCAGCCCCAGCATTTT	CASSRGQSNQPQHF
TRBD1	TRBV18	NA	TRBJ1-5	TGTGCCAGCTCACCTGGGACAGGGGAACAGCCCCAGCATTTT	CASSPGTGEQPQHF
TRBD2	TRBV27	NA	TRBJ2-3	TGTGCCAGCAGTTTTGGGCTAGCGGGAACCGATACGCAGTATTTT	CASSFGLAGTDTQYF
TRBD1	TRBV5-6	NA	TRBJ1-2	TGTGCCAGCAGCTACCGGACAGGGAGAGGTAGTGGCTACACCTTC	CASSYRTGRGSGYTF
TRBD1	TRBV4-1	NA	TRBJ1-5	TGCGCCAGCAGCCGGAGCCAGGACAGGGGGCCCGGGCGGCCCCAGCATTTT	CASSRSQDRGPGRPQHF
NA	TRBV7-2	NA	TRBJ1-2	TGTGCCAGCAGCTTATCACGCGCGGGGGGCTACACCTTC	CASSLSRAGGYTF
TRBD2	TRBV28	NA	TRBJ2-1	TGTGCCAGCAGTGTAACAACTAGCGGGATGTACAATGAGCAGTTCTTC	CASSVTTSGMYNEQFF
NA	TRBV28	NA	TRBJ2-7	TGTGCCAGCAGTTTATCGGGGAGCGCAACCTACGAGCAGTACTTC	CASSLSGSATYEQYF
NA	TRBV19	NA	TRBJ1-1	TGTGCCACCGCCGAAGAGGTAAACACTGAAGCTTTCTTT	CATAEEVNTEAFF
TRBD1	TRBV28	NA	TRBJ1-2	TGTGCCAGCAGTAAAATACAGGGGGCTAACTATGGCTACACCTTC	CASSKIQGANYGYTF
TRBD1	TRBV7-9	NA	TRBJ1-3	TGTGCCAGCAGCGTCCTAACAGGGGGCGCCTCTGGAAACACCATATATTTT	CASSVLTGGASGNTIYF
TRBD2	TRBV28	once	TRBJ2-2	TGTGCCAGCAGTTTCGGAGCGGGAGGGAATACCGGGGAGCTGTTTTTT	CASSFGAGGNTGELFF
TRBD1	TRBV28	NA	TRBJ1-2	TGTGCCAGCAGTTTATCAGGGGGTCGTGGCTACACCTTC	CASSLSGGRGYTF
TRBD1	TRBV5-5	NA	TRBJ1-5	TGTGCCAGCAGCTCCAGGACAGGGCACTATCAGCCCCAGCATTTT	CASSSRTGHYQPQHF
NA	TRBV6-5	few	TRBJ1-6	TGTGCCAGCAGGTTCCCGGGGGGTAATTCACCCCTCCACTTT	CASRFPGGNSPLHF
TRBD1	TRBV7-8	NA	TRBJ1-5	TGTGCCAGCAGCTTAGGTGCTAGGGCGGGGCAGGGGGGCCAGCCCCAGCATTTT	CASSLGARAGQGGQPQHF
TRBD1	TRBV6-6	NA	TRBJ1-1	TGTGCCAGCAGTTACACAACAGGGGCTGAAGCTTTCTTT	CASSYTTGAEAFF